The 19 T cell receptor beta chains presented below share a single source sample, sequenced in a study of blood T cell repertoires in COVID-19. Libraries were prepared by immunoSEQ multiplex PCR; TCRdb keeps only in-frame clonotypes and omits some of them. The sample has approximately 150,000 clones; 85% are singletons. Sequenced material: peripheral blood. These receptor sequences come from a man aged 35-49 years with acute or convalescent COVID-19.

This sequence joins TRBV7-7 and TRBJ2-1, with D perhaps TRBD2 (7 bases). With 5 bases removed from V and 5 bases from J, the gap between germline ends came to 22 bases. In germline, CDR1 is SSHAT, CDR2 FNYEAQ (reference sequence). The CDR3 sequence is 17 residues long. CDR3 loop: CASSPGAGGGPHNEQFF. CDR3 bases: TGTGCCAGCAGCCCCGGGGCGGGCGGGGGCCCACACAATGAGCAGTTCTTC.

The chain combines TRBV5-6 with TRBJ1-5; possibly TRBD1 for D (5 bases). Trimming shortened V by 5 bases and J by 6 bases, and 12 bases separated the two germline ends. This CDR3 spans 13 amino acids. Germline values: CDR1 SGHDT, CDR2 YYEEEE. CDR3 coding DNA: TGTGCCAGCAGTCGAGGCAGGGCTCAGCCCCAGCATTTT. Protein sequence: CASSRGRAQPQHF.

Here the CDR3 reads CASSPGLAGYNEQFF. CDR3 DNA sequence: TGTGCCAGCAGCCCAGGACTAGCGGGCTACAATGAGCAGTTCTTC. This chain connects TRBV14 to TRBJ2-1, with 11 bases lining up with TRBD2. The CDR3 spans 15 residues. The V gene's germline CDR1 is SGHDN and CDR2 FVKESK. V lost 4 bases, J lost 3 bases, and 2 bases stayed unmatched.

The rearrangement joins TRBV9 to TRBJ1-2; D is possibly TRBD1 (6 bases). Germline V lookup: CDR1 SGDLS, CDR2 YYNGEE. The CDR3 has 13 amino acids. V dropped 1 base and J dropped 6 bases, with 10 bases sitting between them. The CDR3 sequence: CASSVNREDGYTF. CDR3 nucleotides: TGTGCCAGCAGCGTAAACAGGGAAGATGGCTACACCTTC.

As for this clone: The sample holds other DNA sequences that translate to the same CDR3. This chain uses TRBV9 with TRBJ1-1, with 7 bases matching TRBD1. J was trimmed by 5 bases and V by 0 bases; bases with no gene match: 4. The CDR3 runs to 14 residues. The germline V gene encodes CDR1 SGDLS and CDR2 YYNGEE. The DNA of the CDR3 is TGTGCCAGCAGCGTAGTGTCAGGGGGGACTGAAGCTTTCTTT. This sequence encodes CASSVVSGGTEAFF.

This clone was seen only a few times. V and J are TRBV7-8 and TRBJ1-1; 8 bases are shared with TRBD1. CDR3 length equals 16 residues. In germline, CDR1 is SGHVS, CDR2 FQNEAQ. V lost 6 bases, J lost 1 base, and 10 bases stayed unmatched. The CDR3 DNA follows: TGTGCCAGCAGTCTAACGGACAGGGAACGGAACACTGAAGCTTTCTTT. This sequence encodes CASSLTDRERNTEAFF.

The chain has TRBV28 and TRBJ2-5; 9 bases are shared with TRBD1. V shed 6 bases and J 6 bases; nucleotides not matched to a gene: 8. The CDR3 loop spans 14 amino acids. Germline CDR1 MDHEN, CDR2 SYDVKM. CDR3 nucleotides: TGTGCCAGCAGAACCGACAGGGGGGGAAAGACCCAGTACTTC. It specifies CASRTDRGGKTQYF.

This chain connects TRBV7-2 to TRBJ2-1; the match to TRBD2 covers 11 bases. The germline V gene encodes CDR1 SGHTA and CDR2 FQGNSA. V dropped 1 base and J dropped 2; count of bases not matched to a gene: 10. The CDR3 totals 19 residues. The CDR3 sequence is CASSLVGLAVISPYNEQFF. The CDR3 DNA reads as TGTGCCAGCAGCTTAGTGGGACTAGCGGTTATCAGCCCCTACAATGAGCAGTTCTTC.

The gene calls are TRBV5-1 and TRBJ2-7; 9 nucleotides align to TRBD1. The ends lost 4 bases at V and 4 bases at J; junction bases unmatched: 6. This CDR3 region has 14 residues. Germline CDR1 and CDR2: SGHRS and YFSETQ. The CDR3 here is CASSVTGGAYEQYF. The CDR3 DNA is TGCGCCAGCAGCGTGACAGGGGGTGCATACGAGCAGTACTTC.

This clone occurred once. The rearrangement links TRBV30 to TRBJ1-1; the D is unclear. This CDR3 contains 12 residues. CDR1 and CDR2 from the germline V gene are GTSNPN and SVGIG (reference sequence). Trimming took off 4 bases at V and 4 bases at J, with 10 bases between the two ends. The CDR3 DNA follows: TGTGCCTGGACCCAATACAGCACTGAAGCTTTCTTT. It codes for CAWTQYSTEAFF.

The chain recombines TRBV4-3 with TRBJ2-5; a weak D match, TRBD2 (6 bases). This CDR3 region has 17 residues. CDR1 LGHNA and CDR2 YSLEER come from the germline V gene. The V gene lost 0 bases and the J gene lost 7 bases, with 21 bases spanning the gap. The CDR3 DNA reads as TGCGCCAGCAGCCAAGATGAGACGGCGGGGTCCTTTGGGACCCAGTACTTC. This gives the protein CASSQDETAGSFGTQYF.

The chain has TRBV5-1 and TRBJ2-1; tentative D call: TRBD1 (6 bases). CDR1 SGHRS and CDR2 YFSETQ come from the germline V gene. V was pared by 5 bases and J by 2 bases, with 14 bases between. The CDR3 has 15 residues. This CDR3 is CASRPRTEPYNEQFF. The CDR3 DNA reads TGCGCCAGCAGGCCACGGACAGAGCCCTACAATGAGCAGTTCTTC.

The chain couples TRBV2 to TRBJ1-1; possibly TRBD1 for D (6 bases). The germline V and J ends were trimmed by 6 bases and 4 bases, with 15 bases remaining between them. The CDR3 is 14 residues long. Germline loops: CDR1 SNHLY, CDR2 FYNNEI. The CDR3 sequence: CASRSRGFGTEAFF. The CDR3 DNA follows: TGTGCCAGCAGGTCCAGGGGCTTTGGCACTGAAGCTTTCTTT.

In DNA, the CDR3 is TGTGCCAGCAGCTTAGCGGGGACAGAACACAATGAGCAGTTCTTC. Residues: CASSLAGTEHNEQFF. V usage is TRBV11-1 and J usage is TRBJ2-1; 7 positions match TRBD1. This CDR3 comprises 15 residues. CDR1 SGHAT and CDR2 FQDESV come from the germline V gene (reference sequence). The V segment lost 0 bases and the J segment 5 bases; nucleotides outside the gene matches: 4.

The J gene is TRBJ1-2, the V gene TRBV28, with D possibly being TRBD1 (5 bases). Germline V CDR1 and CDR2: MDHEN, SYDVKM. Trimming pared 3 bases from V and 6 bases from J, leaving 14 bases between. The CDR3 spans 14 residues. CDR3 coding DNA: TGTGCCAGCAGTTTGGGGGAGGGATTAAATGGCTACACCTTC. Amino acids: CASSLGEGLNGYTF.

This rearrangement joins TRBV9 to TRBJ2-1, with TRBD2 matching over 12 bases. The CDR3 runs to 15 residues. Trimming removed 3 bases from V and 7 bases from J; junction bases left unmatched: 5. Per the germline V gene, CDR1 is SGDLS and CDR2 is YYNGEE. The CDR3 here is CASSATSGGPNEQFF. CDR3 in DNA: TGTGCCAGCAGCGCGACTAGCGGGGGCCCAAATGAGCAGTTCTTC.

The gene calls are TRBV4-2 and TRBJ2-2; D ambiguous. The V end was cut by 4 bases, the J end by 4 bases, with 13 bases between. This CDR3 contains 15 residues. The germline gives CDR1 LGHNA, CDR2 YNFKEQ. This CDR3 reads CASSPPSTFTGELFF. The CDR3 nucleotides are TGTGCCAGCAGCCCGCCCTCGACTTTCACCGGGGAGCTGTTTTTT.

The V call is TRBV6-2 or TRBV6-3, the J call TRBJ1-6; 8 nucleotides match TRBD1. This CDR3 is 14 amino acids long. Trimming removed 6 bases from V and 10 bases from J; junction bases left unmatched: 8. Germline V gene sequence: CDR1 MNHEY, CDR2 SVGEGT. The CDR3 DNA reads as TGTGCCAGCAGCTGGACAGGGAAGGAGTCACCCCTCCACTTT. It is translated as CASSWTGKESPLHF.

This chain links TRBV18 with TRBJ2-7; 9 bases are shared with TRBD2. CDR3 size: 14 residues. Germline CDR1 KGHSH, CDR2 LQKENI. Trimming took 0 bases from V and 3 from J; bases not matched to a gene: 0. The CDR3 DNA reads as TGTGCCAGCTCACCACCAGCGGGGGGCTACGAGCAGTACTTC. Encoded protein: CASSPPAGGYEQYF.